These T cell receptor beta chains were read from a single sample in a study of beta chain features in type 1 diabetes. The data were produced by immunoSEQ multiplex PCR, yet TCRdb's version contains in-frame clones alone and is incomplete. The table includes hundreds of thousands of clones, 15% detected once. The sequenced material came from naive CD4+ T cells from blood. These receptors were obtained from a man aged 18 to 30 in good health. Both conserved end residues are part of each CDR3. Each record gives: clone size, J gene, CDR3 length, V gene, D gene, CDR3 protein, CDR3 DNA. A D gene is named only where the DNA matches it firmly. The size of a clone is reported for some rows only, either as once, few or many, or as a class for expanded clones.

>.|TRBJ2-5|12|TRBV7-9|.
CASSLQGETQYF
TGTGCCAGCAGCTTGCAAGGGGAGACCCAGTACTTC
>once|TRBJ1-2|16|TRBV7-3|.
CASSLTGGGSGYGYTF
TGTGCCAGCAGCTTAACTGGCGGCGGTTCCGGGTATGGCTACACCTTC
>few|TRBJ2-6|15|TRBV4-2|.
CASSPDHSGANVLTF
TGTGCCAGCAGCCCTGACCACTCTGGGGCCAACGTCCTGACTTTC
>.|TRBJ2-3|15|TRBV18|TRBD1
CASSPPGQGTDTQYF
TGTGCCAGCTCACCACCGGGACAGGGAACAGATACGCAGTATTTT
>.|TRBJ2-3|16|TRBV6-6|TRBD1
CASSPLGQGHTDTQYF
TGTGCCAGCAGTCCCCTGGGACAGGGGCACACAGATACGCAGTATTTT
>.|TRBJ2-7|15|TRBV7-9|.
CASSPATVGSYEQYF
TGTGCCAGCAGCCCAGCGACAGTCGGGTCCTACGAGCAGTACTTC
>few|TRBJ2-4|13|TRBV21-1|.
CARIQAPKNIQYF
TGTGCCAGGATACAGGCGCCGAAAAACATTCAGTACTTC
>few|TRBJ1-1|14|TRBV7-2|.
CASSPREGTTEAFF
TGTGCCAGCAGCCCAAGGGAGGGGACCACTGAAGCTTTCTTT
>.|TRBJ2-3|15|TRBV18|.
CASSPRGGFTDTQYF
TGTGCCAGCTCACCACGGGGGGGCTTCACAGATACGCAGTATTTT
>few|TRBJ1-4|16|TRBV4-2|.
CASSQSMRGASEKLFF
TGTGCCAGCAGCCAATCCATGAGGGGAGCCTCGGAAAAACTGTTTTTT
>.|TRBJ2-1|16|TRBV4-3|TRBD2
CASSQGTSGSYNEQFF
TGCGCCAGCAGCCAGGGGACTAGCGGGTCCTACAATGAGCAGTTCTTC
>.|TRBJ1-6|13|TRBV2|.
CASSEFANSPLHF
TGTGCCAGCAGTGAATTTGCAAATTCACCCCTCCACTTT
>.|TRBJ1-6|14|TRBV19|.
CASSNVQANSPLHF
TGTGCCAGTAGTAATGTGCAGGCCAATTCACCCCTCCACTTT
>.|TRBJ2-1|12|TRBV29-1|.
CSVALSYNEQFF
TGCAGCGTTGCCCTCTCCTACAATGAGCAGTTCTTC
>.|TRBJ1-1|16|TRBV6-5|.
CASSYSKTGSNTEAFF
TGTGCCAGCAGTTACTCTAAGACAGGATCGAACACTGAAGCTTTCTTT
>few|TRBJ2-1|15|TRBV2|.
CASSESPGRDNEQFF
TGTGCCAGCAGTGAATCCCCGGGACGGGACAATGAGCAGTTCTTC
>few|TRBJ1-1|14|TRBV5-4|.
CASSLYWPNTEAFF
TGTGCCAGCAGCTTGTATTGGCCTAACACTGAAGCTTTCTTT
>once|TRBJ1-5|15|TRBV6-6|.
CASSYGGPSNQPQHF
TGTGCCAGCAGTTACGGAGGTCCGAGCAATCAGCCCCAGCATTTT
>few|TRBJ1-1|15|TRBV7-9|TRBD1
CASSSQTGVNTEAFF
TGTGCCAGCAGTTCCCAGACAGGGGTGAACACTGAAGCTTTCTTT